The T cell receptor (beta chain) under discussion was sequenced for a study of shared clonotypes between healthy human individuals. Overall study findings and caveats: Limited genetic and exposure-history diversity came from having few donors. Some clonotypes were shared by all four sorted-subset donors, while others were not shared. The non-shared ones had lower generation probabilities than the shared ones.

As regards this clone: Its antigen remains unidentified.

Over several immunoSEQ plates, each subset's genomic DNA was distributed in even portions. Sorted-subset replicate PCR reactions were performed with approximately 190 ng DNA, corresponding to tens of thousands of T cell genomes. TCRdb's table, derived via immunoSEQ multiplex PCR, lists solely in-frame clones and lacks some. The sample lists over a million clones; 70% to 80% were seen once. This TCR was sampled from a man younger than 35 in good health. Some clones in this sample may be carry-over from other donors' samples. Sequencing was done on a sample of memory CD4+ T cells from PBMCs. Subset of the sample: CD45RA-negative fraction.

In DNA, the CDR3 is TGTGCCAGCAGCTTAGTGCAGGGGACAGATACGCAGTATTTT. It specifies CASSLVQGTDTQYF. J is TRBJ2-3 and V is TRBV11-2; possibly TRBD1 for D (6 bases). Trimming pared 1 base from V and 3 bases from J, leaving 8 bases between. Germline V CDR1 and CDR2: SGHAT, FQNNGV. The CDR3 contains 14 residues.